What follows are 17 T cell receptor beta chains derived from one specimen sequenced in a study of blood T cell repertoires in COVID-19. This table comes from immunoSEQ multiplex PCR, and its TCRdb copy is limited to in-frame clones, with some not included. The table lists approximately 61,000 clones, around 82% of them singletons, with about 20% in the top ten. Source material: peripheral blood. Receptors were obtained from a man older than 75 with active or convalescent COVID-19.

This sequence joins TRBV7-2 and TRBJ1-5; D is unclear. Trimming pared 1 base from V and 7 bases from J, leaving 14 bases between. CDR1 and CDR2 (germline): SGHTA, FQGNSA. The CDR3 is 15 amino acids. In DNA form, the CDR3 reads TGTGCCAGCAGCTTAGAGGTAAGGGCGGGACAGCCCCAGCATTTT. Translated, it gives CASSLEVRAGQPQHF.

In this sample, this clone turned up once. CDR3 loop: CASSQAGASGSYEQYF. CDR3 DNA sequence: TGTGCCAGCAGCCAAGCCGGGGCTAGCGGAAGCTACGAGCAGTACTTC. The rearrangement links TRBV4-2 to TRBJ2-7; 7 bases match TRBD2. CDR3 length equals 16 residues. The trim removed 1 base at V and 3 bases at J, leaving 9 bases unmatched. Germline CDR1 and CDR2: LGHNA and YNFKEQ.

This clone was found many times. V usage is TRBV4-1 and J usage is TRBJ2-1; 7 nucleotides match TRBD2. V was pared by 1 base and J by 7 bases, with 7 bases of the junction left unmatched. The CDR3 consists of 15 residues. Germline CDR1 is MGHRA and CDR2 is YSYEKL. The CDR3 DNA follows: TGCGCCAGCAGCCAAGGGACTAGGAGTACAAATGAGCAGTTCTTC. Its protein is CASSQGTRSTNEQFF.

Comments on this clone: Other DNA sequences of this sample code for an identical CDR3. The rearrangement uses TRBV7-8 and TRBJ2-1; no clear D gene. The V and J ends lost 5 bases and 4 bases respectively, with 3 bases between them. Germline lookup yields CDR1 SGHVS and CDR2 FQNEAQ. The CDR3 has 11 amino acids. Here the CDR3 DNA reads TGTGCCAGCAGCCCATACAATGAGCAGTTCTTC. Its translation is CASSPYNEQFF.

V gene TRBV4-2 combines with J gene TRBJ2-7; D might be TRBD1 (6 bases). There are 15 residues in the CDR3. Germline assignment: CDR1 LGHNA and CDR2 YNFKEQ. Trimming removed 3 bases from V and 0 bases from J, with 12 bases in between. CDR3 DNA: TGTGCCAGCAGCCATAACAGACAGGCCTCCTACGAGCAGTACTTC. This translates into CASSHNRQASYEQYF.

The chain couples TRBV7-6 to TRBJ1-1; D may be TRBD1 (6 bases). Germline CDR1 reads SGHVS; CDR2 reads FNYEAQ. Between the trimmed V and J ends, which lost 1 base and 5 bases, there was a span of 8 bases. This CDR3 spans 13 amino acids. As DNA, the CDR3 is TGTGCCAGCAGCTTAGGCCAGGGGACTGAAGCTTTCTTT. This encodes CASSLGQGTEAFF.

This clone has only a few counts. This chain uses TRBV28 with TRBJ2-2; D remains unclear. Germline V gene lookup returns CDR1 MDHEN and CDR2 SYDVKM. The CDR3 consists of 15 residues. The V gene lost 5 bases and the J gene lost 1 base, with 11 bases spanning the gap. CDR3: CASSPPNGNTGELFF. CDR3 DNA: TGTGCCAGCAGTCCGCCAAACGGGAACACCGGGGAGCTGTTTTTT.

V is TRBV7-2 and J is TRBJ2-5; D uncertain. The germline V and J ends were trimmed by 2 bases and 1 base, with 17 bases remaining between them. Germline lookup yields CDR1 SGHTA and CDR2 FQGNSA. The CDR3 has 17 residues. CDR3 DNA: TGTGCCAGCAGCTTATTCGTAACACTCACGGGCCAAGAGACCCAGTACTTC. The encoded protein is CASSLFVTLTGQETQYF. Full variable domain (outside the CDR3, taken from reference TRBV7-2 and TRBJ2-5): GAGVSQSPSNKVTEKGKDVELRCDPISGHTALYWYRQSLGQGLEFLIYFQGNSAPDKSGLPSDRFSAERTGGSVSTLTIQRTQQEDSAVYLCASSLFVTLTGQETQYFGPGTRLLVL.

The CDR3 nucleotides read TGTGCCAGCAGCGTCGAATCAGGGAAGTGGGTGGATACGCAGTATTTT. Protein product: CASSVESGKWVDTQYF. This chain uses TRBV9 with TRBJ2-3; maybe TRBD1 (5 bases). The CDR3 runs 16 residues. Trimming stripped 2 bases from V and 6 bases from J, with 19 bases between. The germline V gene encodes CDR1 SGDLS and CDR2 YYNGEE.

The rearrangement joins TRBV10-2 to TRBJ2-5, with 9 bases identical to TRBD1. The V gene end was trimmed by 5 bases and the J gene end by 4 bases; junction bases not matched to a gene: 11. The V gene's germline CDR1 is WSHSY and CDR2 SAAADI. This CDR3 is 16 amino acids long. CDR3: CASSRGQGRRRETQYF. The CDR3 DNA sequence: TGCGCCAGCAGTCGGGGACAGGGTCGGAGGCGAGAGACCCAGTACTTC.

This clone was picked up a small number of times. The J gene is TRBJ1-1, the V gene TRBV7-9, with 8 bases identical to TRBD1. Germline values: CDR1 SEHNR, CDR2 FQNEAQ (reference sequence). The CDR3 contains 16 residues. J lost 9 bases, V lost 7 bases, and 19 bases had no gene match. CDR3 bases: TGTGCCAGCACCCTCCTACGCCAACAGGGGGGAGGGAAAGCTTTCTTT. It translates to CASTLLRQQGGGKAFF.

The chain links TRBV5-6 to TRBJ1-6; 8 bases map to TRBD1. In germline, CDR1 is SGHDT, CDR2 YYEEEE. V lost 3 bases, J lost 4 bases, and 6 bases stayed unmatched. The CDR3 runs 16 residues. CDR3 loop: CASSYRTGSYNSPLHF. The CDR3 bases are TGTGCCAGCAGCTACCGGACAGGGAGTTATAATTCACCCCTCCACTTT. Supplemented by reference TRBV5-6 and TRBJ1-6, the full variable domain reads DAGVTQSPTHLIKTRGQQVTLRCSPKSGHDTVSWYQQALGQGPQFIFQYYEEEERQRGNFPDRFSGHQFPNYSSELNVNALLLGDSALYLCASSYRTGSYNSPLHFGNGTRLTVT.

Written as DNA, the CDR3 is TGTGCCAGCTCACCACAGGGTATAGGGACAGGGGGCACTGAAGCTTTCTTT. This codes for CASSPQGIGTGGTEAFF. The chain uses TRBV18 and TRBJ1-1; 11 bases map to TRBD1. V lost 1 base to trimming and J lost 4 bases; unmatched junction nucleotides: 8. The CDR3 is 17 amino acids. CDR1 and CDR2 (germline): KGHSH, LQKENI.

This clone appeared many times. V usage is TRBV4-1 and J usage is TRBJ1-5, with D unclear. Deletions cut 1 base from V and 3 bases from J, with 13 bases between. This CDR3 contains 16 residues. Germline CDR1 is MGHRA and CDR2 is YSYEKL. The DNA for the CDR3 is TGCGCCAGCAGCCAAGTAAAAGGCAGGAACAATCAGCCCCAGCATTTT. Amino acid sequence: CASSQVKGRNNQPQHF.

V usage is TRBV24-1 and J usage is TRBJ2-1; 9 bases align to TRBD2. Unmatched junction bases numbered 7, after V lost 1 base and J lost 10 bases. Per the germline V gene, CDR1 is KGHDR and CDR2 is SFDVKD. The CDR3 contains 15 residues. DNA of the CDR3: TGTGCCACCAGTGATTTTCGCGGGGGGGCTGGGGAGCAGTTCTTC. Amino acids: CATSDFRGGAGEQFF.

This clone showed up just once. The chain recombines TRBV18 with TRBJ2-2; 7 nucleotides match TRBD1. CDR3 size: 15 residues. V lost 2 bases and J lost 5; bases outside the gene matches: 5. Germline CDR1 and CDR2: KGHSH and LQKENI. The CDR3 loop is CASSPVRQGTGELFF. The CDR3 DNA reads as TGTGCCAGCTCACCAGTCCGACAGGGAACCGGGGAGCTGTTTTTT.

The chain couples TRBV7-9 to TRBJ2-1; D may be TRBD2 (7 bases). The CDR3 totals 17 residues. Germline assignment: CDR1 SEHNR and CDR2 FQNEAQ (reference sequence). Deletions cut 5 bases from V and 6 bases from J, with 23 bases between. The CDR3 region has the DNA TGTGCCAGCAGCCCTAGGGGGGGGAACCCCGTTGGCAATGAGCAGTTCTTC. Its protein is CASSPRGGNPVGNEQFF.